The source of this T cell receptor beta chain is a study of cytomegalovirus exposure and HLA in healthy donors. General study points: Analyzed later, association rates of TCRs varied across HLA loci, with DRB1 most and HLA-C fewest. Sequencing artifact likely explains a cluster of highly shared sequence variants. As a later analysis showed, a missense DCLRE1C variant was linked to trimming of TCR beta V- and J-genes.

The PCR had 60 Vbeta and 13 Jbeta primers. Under the authors' procedure: Later analysis identified roughly 82 million unique TCR beta chains, 10 million to 12 million shared. Generated by immunoSEQ multiplex PCR, the TCRdb table keeps only in-frame clones and is missing some. That table supplies the V and J calls and clone size; D and trimming were determined from the DNA. The table includes roughly 120,000 clones, roughly 74% detected once. Remarks on this clone: The target antigen is unknown.

After removal of 2 bases from V and 8 bases from J, the junction contained 5 bases not matched to a gene. Per germline, CDR1 MNHEY and CDR2 SMNVEV (reference sequence). The CDR3 length is 14 residues. J is TRBJ1-4 and V is TRBV27, with 7 bases aligning to TRBD1. The receptor was isolated from a man between 40 and 49 years old in good health and CMV-seronegative. Sequenced sample: PBMCs. The CDR3 DNA reads TGTGCCAGCAGTTTACAGGGGGTGGGGGAAAAACTGTTTTTT. Its translation: CASSLQGVGEKLFF.